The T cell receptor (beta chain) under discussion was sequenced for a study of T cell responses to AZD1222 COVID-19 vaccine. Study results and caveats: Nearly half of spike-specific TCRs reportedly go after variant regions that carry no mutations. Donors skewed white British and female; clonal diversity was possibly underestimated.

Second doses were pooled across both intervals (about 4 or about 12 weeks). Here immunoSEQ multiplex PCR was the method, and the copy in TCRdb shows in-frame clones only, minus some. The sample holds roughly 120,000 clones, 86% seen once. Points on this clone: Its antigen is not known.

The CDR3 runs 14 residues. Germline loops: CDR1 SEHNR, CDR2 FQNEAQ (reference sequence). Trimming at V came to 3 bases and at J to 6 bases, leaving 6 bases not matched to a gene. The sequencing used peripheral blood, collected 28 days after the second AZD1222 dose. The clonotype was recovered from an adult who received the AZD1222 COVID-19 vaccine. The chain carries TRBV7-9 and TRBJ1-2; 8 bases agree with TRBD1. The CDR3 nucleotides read TGTGCCAGCAGCTTGGACAGGGTGGTAAATGGCTACACCTTC. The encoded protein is CASSLDRVVNGYTF.